Included here is one T cell receptor (beta chain) sequence, with context. Its antigen is as yet unknown. This record belongs to a study of synovial regulatory T cells in juvenile arthritis. Broader study findings: Blood Treg cells that were inflammation-associated showed lower TCR diversity than other blood Treg cells.

Some clones are missing from TCRdb's copy, which holds only in-frame ones; the method was immunoSEQ multiplex PCR. The repertoire table contains about 10,000 clones. This CDR3 has 15 residues. No DNA has been recorded. Germline-derived CDR1 and CDR2 are SNHLY and FYNNEI. The V call is TRBV2, the J call TRBJ1-5. This TCR came from a donor younger than 30 with juvenile idiopathic arthritis. The material sequenced was Treg cells from blood. The subset was: remaining (HLA-DR-negative) circulating blood Treg cells. The CDR3 protein is CASTGGLSSNQPQHF.